This T cell receptor beta chain stems from a study of blood T cell repertoires in COVID-19. Study background: Sources were T cells, B-cell-depleted T cells, or PBMCs; the material itself was cDNA or gDNA.

Per the germline V gene, CDR1 is LGHDT and CDR2 is YNNKEL (reference sequence). This CDR3 contains 16 residues. Trimming removed 1 base at V and 6 bases at J, with 13 bases between. In the original analysis: Researchers report that nucleated cell counts were estimated from reference gene primer amplification. Here immunoSEQ multiplex PCR was the method, and the copy in TCRdb shows in-frame clones only, minus some. The DNA gave D and trimming, while V, J and clone size come from that table. The data contain about 74,000 clones, just over 85% of them seen just once; the ten biggest clones take up 1.9%.

This receptor was obtained from a woman aged 80 or older with active or convalescent COVID-19. This chain joins TRBV3-1 (or the pseudogene TRBV3-2) and TRBJ1-6, with a tentative D call TRBD1 (5 bases). The source material was peripheral blood. The CDR3, as DNA: TGTGCCAGCAGCCAAGCCTACCAGGGTGGTAATTCACCCCTCCACTTT. It is translated as CASSQAYQGGNSPLHF.